Sequencing of this T cell receptor beta chain was carried out in a study of blood T cells in healthy people across ages. Study-level information: For every two T cells, template switching captured about one barcoded beta molecule. General study results and limits: Higher diversity, along with more naive CD4+ cells, distinguished long-lived donors from aged donors. Older individuals had lower TCR beta diversity per million T cells (the decline was roughly linear).

Next came a second PCR, run for about 7 to 12 cycles, which used a sample-barcoded 5' primer along with a J-beta primer mix. Carrying 12 random nucleotides, a template-switch adaptor labeled each individual cDNA molecule. MiXCR was run by TCRdb on the 5' RACE reads, yielding one entry per CDR3 protein. The sample carries around 650,000 distinct CDR3 sequences, 32% recorded once. The CDR3 is 14 residues long. The V gene lost 4 bases and the J gene lost 1 base, with 9 bases spanning the gap. Germline V lookup: CDR1 KGHDR, CDR2 SFDVKD. As regards this clonotype: What it binds is not known.

The source is a woman older than 75 in good health. The rearrangement joins TRBV24-1 to TRBJ1-1, with D hard to call. Sequencing was done on a sample of blood. Written as DNA, the CDR3 is TGTGCCACCAGTGACCCAAACAGGAACACTGAAGCTTTCTTT. The encoded protein is CATSDPNRNTEAFF.